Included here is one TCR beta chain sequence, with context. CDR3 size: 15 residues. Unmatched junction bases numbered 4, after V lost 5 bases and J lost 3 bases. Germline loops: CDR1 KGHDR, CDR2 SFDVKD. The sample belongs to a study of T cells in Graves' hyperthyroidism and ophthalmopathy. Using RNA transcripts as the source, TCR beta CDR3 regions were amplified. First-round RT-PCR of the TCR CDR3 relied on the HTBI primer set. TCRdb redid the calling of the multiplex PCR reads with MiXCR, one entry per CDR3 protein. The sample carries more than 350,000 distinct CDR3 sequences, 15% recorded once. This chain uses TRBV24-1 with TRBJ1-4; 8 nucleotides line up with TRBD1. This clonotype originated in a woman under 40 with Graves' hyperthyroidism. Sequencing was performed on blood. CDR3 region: CATSGGQGPNEKLFF. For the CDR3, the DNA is TGTGCCACCAGTGGCGGACAGGGCCCTAATGAAAAACTGTTTTTT.